These 8 T cell receptor beta chains were sequenced from one sample in a study of blood T cell repertoires in COVID-19. Produced via immunoSEQ multiplex PCR; TCRdb's table is partial and in-frame only. Seen here are under 300,000 clones, 83% observed once, and the top ten hold approximately 5.7%. Material for sequencing was peripheral blood. These receptors all come from a human donor in a cohort sampled during active COVID-19.

The chain has TRBV11-2 and TRBJ2-1; D possibly corresponds to TRBD1 (6 bases). Germline-derived CDR1 and CDR2 are SGHAT and FQNNGV. The length of the CDR3 is 14 residues. V gave up 2 bases and J gave up 6 bases, with 11 bases separating them. DNA of the CDR3: TGTGCCAGCAGCTTATCCGGGACATTCAATGAGCAGTTCTTC. Protein product: CASSLSGTFNEQFF.

This rearrangement joins TRBV19 to TRBJ2-7, with 7 positions matching TRBD1. The CDR3 covers 14 residues. Germline lookup yields CDR1 LNHDA and CDR2 SQIVND (reference sequence). V dropped 7 bases and J dropped 1; count of bases not matched to a gene: 7. The CDR3 DNA sequence: TGTGCCAGTACTCGGACAGGCCAGTCCTACGAGCAGTACTTC. It yields the protein CASTRTGQSYEQYF.

This clone has a handful of counts. The genes are TRBV29-1 and TRBJ1-2; TRBD1 agrees at 8 bases. The CDR3 has 14 residues. The germline V gene encodes CDR1 SQVTM and CDR2 ANQGSEA. The J segment lost 6 bases and the V segment lost 0 bases, leaving 6 bases of the junction unmatched. CDR3 residues: CSVEEGAGGNGYTF. As DNA, the CDR3 is TGCAGCGTTGAAGAGGGTGCAGGGGGCAATGGCTACACCTTC.

The chain couples TRBV24-1 to TRBJ2-5; 10 bases align to TRBD2. Germline loops: CDR1 KGHDR, CDR2 SFDVKD. J gave up 4 bases and V 0 bases, and 4 bases lay outside the gene matches. CDR3 length: 16 amino acids. This CDR3 is CATSDLGAGGGETQYF. CDR3 DNA: TGTGCCACCAGTGATTTGGGAGCGGGAGGGGGAGAGACCCAGTACTTC.

The table lists this clone with a count of one. This CDR3 is also generated by other DNA sequences in the sample. The V and J genes are TRBV30 and TRBJ1-3, with a tentative D call TRBD1 (5 bases). Per the germline V gene, CDR1 is GTSNPN and CDR2 is SVGIG (reference sequence). Trimming removed 4 bases from V and 4 bases from J, with 8 bases in between. This CDR3 is built from 12 residues. The CDR3 DNA reads TGTGCCTGGACAGGGTCCGGAAACACCATATATTTT. Its translation: CAWTGSGNTIYF.

V gene TRBV7-3 combines with J gene TRBJ1-2; 11 bases agree with TRBD1. CDR1 and CDR2 from the germline V gene are SGHTA and FQGTGA. This CDR3 has 13 amino acids. V gave up 5 bases and J gave up 7 bases; unmatched junction bases: 3. The CDR3 coding sequence is TGTGCCAGCAGCCGGACAGGGGGCGCTGGCTACACCTTC. Encoded protein: CASSRTGGAGYTF.

J is TRBJ2-7 and V is TRBV19, with 10 bases aligning to TRBD2. Germline-derived CDR1 and CDR2 are LNHDA and SQIVND (reference sequence). V was clipped by 3 bases and J by 3 bases; unmatched bases: 5. This CDR3 is 15 amino acids long. CDR3 sequence: CASSITSGAIYEQYF. CDR3 DNA: TGTGCCAGTAGTATTACTAGCGGGGCTATCTACGAGCAGTACTTC.

This chain links TRBV28 with TRBJ2-7; unclear D gene. The CDR3 runs 11 residues. Germline-derived CDR1 and CDR2 are MDHEN and SYDVKM. V lost 2 bases and J 6 bases, leaving 5 bases between the germline ends. CDR3 DNA: TGTGCCAGCAGTTTAAGGAGCGAGCAGTACTTC. It is translated as CASSLRSEQYF.